The 19 T cell receptor beta chains below all came from one sample that was sequenced in a study of blood T cell repertoires in COVID-19. TCRdb keeps only in-frame clones here, not all; method: immunoSEQ multiplex PCR. The repertoire holds some 130,000 clones, around 86% seen once, with approximately 10% in the top ten. The sample taken for sequencing was peripheral blood. The receptors originated from a woman between 65 and 79 years old with COVID-19, enrolled during active disease.

The chain couples TRBV6-5 to TRBJ1-5, with a tentative D call TRBD1 (6 bases). Germline V gene data show CDR1 as MNHEY and CDR2 as SVGAGI. The ends were cut back, 4 bases at V and 7 bases at J, with 17 bases in the middle. This CDR3 contains 15 residues. The CDR3 here is CASSSDRWLRQPQHF. DNA for the CDR3: TGTGCCAGCAGTTCCGACAGGTGGCTGAGGCAGCCCCAGCATTTT.

This sequence joins TRBV3-1 (or the pseudogene TRBV3-2) and TRBJ1-2; D is possibly TRBD1 (6 bases). The germline CDR1 and CDR2 sequences are LGHDT and YNNKEL (reference sequence). Trimming shortened V by 2 bases and J by 4 bases, and 8 bases separated the two germline ends. The CDR3 totals 13 residues. The CDR3 bases are TGTGCCAGCAGCCAACCGGACAGCTATGGCTACACCTTC. Amino acid sequence: CASSQPDSYGYTF.

This clone appeared a few times. The chain combines TRBV3-1 (or the pseudogene TRBV3-2) with TRBJ2-7, with 7 positions matching TRBD2. The CDR3 has 14 amino acids. Looked up from germline, CDR1 is LGHDT and CDR2 is YNNKEL (reference sequence). J lost 5 bases, V lost 3 bases, and 7 bases had no gene match. The CDR3 nucleotides are TGTGCCAGCAGCCATACGGGGAGGGGCGACGAGCAGTACTTC. Encoded protein: CASSHTGRGDEQYF.

The V and J genes are TRBV19 and TRBJ1-1; 7 bases map to TRBD1. J was trimmed by 1 base and V by 7 bases; bases with no gene match: 3. The CDR3 spans 13 residues. CDR1 LNHDA and CDR2 SQIVND come from the germline V gene (reference sequence). This CDR3 reads CASTSGGNTEAFF. The CDR3 DNA is TGTGCCAGTACTTCAGGGGGGAACACTGAAGCTTTCTTT.

This chain links TRBV19 with TRBJ1-2; D not certain. Germline V gene lookup returns CDR1 LNHDA and CDR2 SQIVND (reference sequence). This CDR3 is 14 amino acids long. V shed 10 bases and J shed 8 bases, with 23 bases lying between them. CDR3 amino acids: CATRLAGSGIGYTF. For the CDR3, the DNA is TGTGCCACCCGACTAGCGGGGTCGGGGATCGGCTACACCTTC.

This chain uses TRBV29-1 with TRBJ1-1; D is uncertain. The V end was cut by 6 bases, the J end by 3 bases, with 8 bases between. Germline loops: CDR1 SQVTM, CDR2 ANQGSEA. The length of the CDR3 is 11 residues. This CDR3 is CSVLGYTEAFF. The CDR3 bases are TGCAGCGTCCTCGGGTACACTGAAGCTTTCTTT.

The rearrangement uses TRBV5-1 and TRBJ2-2; possibly TRBD2 for D (6 bases). This CDR3 has 14 residues. The germline V and J ends were trimmed by 3 bases and 2 bases, with 8 bases remaining between them. Germline CDR1 reads SGHRS; CDR2 reads YFSETQ. The CDR3 nucleotides read TGCGCCAGCAGCTCAGGACTAAACACCGGGGAGCTGTTTTTT. This translates into CASSSGLNTGELFF.

The chain recombines TRBV11-3 with TRBJ2-5; 9 nucleotides line up with TRBD1. The trim removed 5 bases at V and 3 bases at J, leaving 4 bases unmatched. In germline, CDR1 is SGHNT, CDR2 YENEEA. The CDR3 runs 14 residues. The CDR3 sequence is CASSARQGEETQYF. The DNA for the CDR3 is TGTGCCAGCAGCGCCCGACAGGGGGAAGAGACCCAGTACTTC.

The V and J genes are TRBV11-2 and TRBJ2-7; 12 bases fit TRBD2. Germline-derived CDR1 and CDR2 are SGHAT and FQNNGV. The CDR3 length is 14 residues. Unmatched junction bases numbered 3, after V lost 4 bases and J lost 5 bases. CDR3 nucleotides: TGTGCCAGCAGCTGGACTAGCGGGGACAACGAGCAGTACTTC. Translating it yields CASSWTSGDNEQYF.

V gene TRBV6-5 combines with J gene TRBJ1-2; TRBD1 matches at 9 bases. The CDR3 is made up of 15 amino acids. Germline loops: CDR1 MNHEY, CDR2 SVGAGI. The trim removed 2 bases at V and 7 bases at J, leaving 8 bases unmatched. The CDR3 reads CASSYGTGLSTGYTF. Written as DNA, the CDR3 is TGTGCCAGCAGTTACGGGACAGGGCTATCTACTGGCTACACCTTC.

The gene calls are TRBV30 and TRBJ1-1; the D is unclear. CDR1 and CDR2 (germline): GTSNPN, SVGIG (reference sequence). Trimming took 8 bases from V and 4 from J, leaving 11 bases between them. CDR3 length: 11 residues. CDR3 in DNA: TGTGCCGGCACAGTGAGCACTGAAGCTTTCTTT. It translates to CAGTVSTEAFF. The complete variable domain, with remaining parts taken from reference TRBV30 and TRBJ1-1, reads SQTIHQWPATLVQPVGSPLSLECTVEGTSNPNLYWYRQAAGRGLQLLFYSVGIGQISSEVPQNLSASRPQDRQFILSSKKLLLSDSGFYLCAGTVSTEAFFGQGTRLTVV.

The chain links TRBV30 to TRBJ2-2; 9 bases agree with TRBD1. The germline V gene has CDR1 GTSNPN and CDR2 SVGIG (reference sequence). Trimming cost V 1 base and J 1 base; bases outside gene matches: 10. The CDR3 spans 18 residues. CDR3 region: CAWSDKTGDRVNTGELFF. As DNA, the CDR3 is TGTGCCTGGAGTGACAAAACCGGGGACAGGGTGAACACCGGGGAGCTGTTTTTT.

This clone was observed once. V is TRBV11-3 and J is TRBJ2-1; 9 nucleotides match TRBD2. This CDR3 is built from 17 residues. Trimming removed 5 bases from V and 0 bases from J; junction bases left unmatched: 8. Germline assignment: CDR1 SGHNT and CDR2 YENEEA. The CDR3 spells CASSPRGAGGSYNEQFF. CDR3 nucleotides: TGTGCCAGCAGCCCCCGGGGAGCGGGGGGCTCCTACAATGAGCAGTTCTTC.

CDR3 sequence (DNA): TGCGCCAGCAGTGGACAGAGACAAGAGACCCAGTACTTC. It translates to CASSGQRQETQYF. The V gene is TRBV10-1, the J gene TRBJ2-5; D is possibly TRBD1 (5 bases). Per germline, CDR1 WNHNN and CDR2 SYGVQD (reference sequence). V lost 4 bases to trimming and J lost 2 bases, with 8 bases between them. The CDR3 covers 13 residues.

This clone occurred once. The chain has TRBV5-6 and TRBJ1-2; 10 bases align to TRBD1. Trimming at V came to 4 bases and at J to 0 bases, leaving 3 bases not matched to a gene. Germline CDR1 reads SGHDT; CDR2 reads YYEEEE. CDR3 length: 15 residues. This CDR3 reads CASSRGQGANYGYTF. The CDR3 DNA reads as TGTGCCAGCAGCCGAGGACAGGGGGCTAACTATGGCTACACCTTC.

This chain joins TRBV4-2 and TRBJ2-1; 13 nucleotides match TRBD2. The length of the CDR3 is 17 residues. Germline V lookup: CDR1 LGHNA, CDR2 YNFKEQ. The V and J ends lost 4 bases and 8 bases, in that order; junction bases with no gene match: 11. In DNA form, the CDR3 reads TGTGCCAGCAGCCCTTGGACTAGCGGGGGAAAAAGATATGAGCAGTTCTTC. Residues: CASSPWTSGGKRYEQFF.

The chain has TRBV5-6 and TRBJ2-3, with 11 nucleotides matching TRBD2. Germline values: CDR1 SGHDT, CDR2 YYEEEE. With 2 bases clipped from V and 10 bases from J, the junction kept 9 bases outside the gene matches. The CDR3 consists of 15 residues. The CDR3 nucleotides are TGTGCCAGCAGCTTAAATAGCGGGGGGGCGAGCGCGCAGTATTTT. Translation gives CASSLNSGGASAQYF.

V usage is TRBV18 and J usage is TRBJ1-2; weak D call: TRBD1 (6 bases). CDR1 and CDR2 (germline): KGHSH, LQKENI. V lost 6 bases and J lost 0, with 14 bases in between. The CDR3 has 15 residues. The CDR3 reads CASSNIRGANYGYTF. Written as DNA, the CDR3 is TGTGCCAGCTCCAATATCAGGGGCGCTAACTATGGCTACACCTTC.

The gene calls are TRBV7-6 and TRBJ2-3, with TRBD2 as a possible D gene (7 bases). The CDR3 is 15 amino acids. The ends were cut back, 4 bases at V and 7 bases at J, with 18 bases in the middle. CDR1 is SGHVS, CDR2 FNYEAQ, per germline. The CDR3 region has the DNA TGTGCCAGCAGCTCCTTACGGGGGGCCGATTATACGCAGTATTTT. It translates to CASSSLRGADYTQYF.